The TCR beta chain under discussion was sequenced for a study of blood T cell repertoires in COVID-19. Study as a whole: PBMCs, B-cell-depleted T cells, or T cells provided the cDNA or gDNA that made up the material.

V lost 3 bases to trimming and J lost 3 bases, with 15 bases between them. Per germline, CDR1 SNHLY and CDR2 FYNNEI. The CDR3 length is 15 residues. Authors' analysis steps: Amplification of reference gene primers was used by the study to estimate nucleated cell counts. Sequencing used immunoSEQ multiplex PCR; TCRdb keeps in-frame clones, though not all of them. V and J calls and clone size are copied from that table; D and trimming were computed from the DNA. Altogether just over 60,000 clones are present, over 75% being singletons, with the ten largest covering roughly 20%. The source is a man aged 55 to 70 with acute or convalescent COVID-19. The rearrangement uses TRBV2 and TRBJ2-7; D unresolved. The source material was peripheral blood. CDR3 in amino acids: CASSESLTYLYEQYF. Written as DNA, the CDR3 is TGTGCCAGCAGTGAGTCCCTCACTTACCTCTACGAGCAGTACTTC.